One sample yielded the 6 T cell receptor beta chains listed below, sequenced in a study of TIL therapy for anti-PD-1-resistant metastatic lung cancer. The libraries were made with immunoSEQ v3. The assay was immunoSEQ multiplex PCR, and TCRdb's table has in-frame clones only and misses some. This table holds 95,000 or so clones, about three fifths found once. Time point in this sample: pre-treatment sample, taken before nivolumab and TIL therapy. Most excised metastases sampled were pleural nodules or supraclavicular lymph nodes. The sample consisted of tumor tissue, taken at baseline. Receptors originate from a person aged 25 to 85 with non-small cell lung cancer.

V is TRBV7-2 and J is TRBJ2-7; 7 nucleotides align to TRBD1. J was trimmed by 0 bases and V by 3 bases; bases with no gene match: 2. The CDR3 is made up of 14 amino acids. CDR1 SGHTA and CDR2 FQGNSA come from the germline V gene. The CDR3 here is CASSFGTDSYEQYF. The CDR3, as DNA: TGTGCCAGCAGCTTTGGGACAGACTCCTACGAGCAGTACTTC.

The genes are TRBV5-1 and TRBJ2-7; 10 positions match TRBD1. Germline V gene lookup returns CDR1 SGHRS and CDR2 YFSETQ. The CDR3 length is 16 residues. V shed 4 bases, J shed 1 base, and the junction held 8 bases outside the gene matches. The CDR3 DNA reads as TGCGCCAGCAGCGAGGGACAGGGGATGATGTCCTACGAGCAGTACTTC. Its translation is CASSEGQGMMSYEQYF.

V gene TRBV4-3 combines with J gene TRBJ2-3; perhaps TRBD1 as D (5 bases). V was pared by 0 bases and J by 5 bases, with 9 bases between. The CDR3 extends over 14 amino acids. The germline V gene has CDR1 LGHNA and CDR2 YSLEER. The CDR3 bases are TGCGCCAGCAGCCAAGACAGGGCACTAGATACGCAGTATTTT. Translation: CASSQDRALDTQYF.

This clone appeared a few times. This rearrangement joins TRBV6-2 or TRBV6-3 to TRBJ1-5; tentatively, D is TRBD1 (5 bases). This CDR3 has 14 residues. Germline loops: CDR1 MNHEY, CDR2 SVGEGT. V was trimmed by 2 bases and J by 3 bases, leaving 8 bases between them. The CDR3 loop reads CASSYATVNQPQHF. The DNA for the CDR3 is TGTGCCAGCAGTTACGCGACAGTCAATCAGCCCCAGCATTTT.

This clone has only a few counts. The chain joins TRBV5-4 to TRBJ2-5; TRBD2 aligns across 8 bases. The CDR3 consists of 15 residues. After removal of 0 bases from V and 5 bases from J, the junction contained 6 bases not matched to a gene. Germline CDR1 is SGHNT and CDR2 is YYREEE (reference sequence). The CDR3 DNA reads TGTGCCAGCAGCTTGGCGGGAGGGCCCGGGGAGACCCAGTACTTC. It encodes CASSLAGGPGETQYF.

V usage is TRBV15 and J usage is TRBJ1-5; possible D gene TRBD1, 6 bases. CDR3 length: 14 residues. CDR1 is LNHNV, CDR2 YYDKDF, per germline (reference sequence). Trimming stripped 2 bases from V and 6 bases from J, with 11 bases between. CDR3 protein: CATSRQGRLQPQHF. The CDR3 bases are TGTGCCACCAGCAGACAGGGGCGACTTCAGCCCCAGCATTTT.